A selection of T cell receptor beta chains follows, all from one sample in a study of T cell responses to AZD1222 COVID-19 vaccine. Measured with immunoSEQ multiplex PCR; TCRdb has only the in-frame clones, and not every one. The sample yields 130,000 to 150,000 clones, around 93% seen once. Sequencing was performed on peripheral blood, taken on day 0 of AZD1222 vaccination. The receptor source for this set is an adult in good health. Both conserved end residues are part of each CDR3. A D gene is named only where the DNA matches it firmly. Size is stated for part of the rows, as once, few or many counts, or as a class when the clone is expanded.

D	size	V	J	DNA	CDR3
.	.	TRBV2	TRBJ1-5	TGTGCCAGCAGTGAGGCGTCACCCTATAGCAATCAGCCCCAGCATTTT	CASSEASPYSNQPQHF
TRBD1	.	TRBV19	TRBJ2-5	TGTGCCAGTAGACCTGAGGGACAGTACCAAGAGACCCAGTACTTC	CASRPEGQYQETQYF
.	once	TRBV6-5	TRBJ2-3	TGTGCCAGCATGGTAGGGGGGACCACAGATACGCAGTATTTT	CASMVGGTTDTQYF
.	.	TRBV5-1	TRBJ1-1	TGCGCCAGCAGCCTAAGGGAGGGCGGCACTGAAGCTTTCTTT	CASSLREGGTEAFF
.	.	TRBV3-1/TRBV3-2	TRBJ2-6	TGTGCCAGCAGCCAAGGATGGGCTTCCGTGGGGGCTGGTGGGGCCAACGTCCTGACTTTC	CASSQGWASVGAGGANVLTF
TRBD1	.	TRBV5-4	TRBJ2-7	TGTGCCAGCAGCTTGTTGCCAGGGGGCTCACCTTACGAGCAGTACTTC	CASSLLPGGSPYEQYF
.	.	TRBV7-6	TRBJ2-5	TGTGCCAGCAGCTTCCCCGGGAAGAAAGAGACCCAGTACTTC	CASSFPGKKETQYF
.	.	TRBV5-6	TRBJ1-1	TGTGCCAGCAGCCTCCCTTACTTGAACACTGAAGCTTTCTTT	CASSLPYLNTEAFF
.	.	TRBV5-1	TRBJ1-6	TGCGCCAGCAGCCTCAAAGGAAACAGAGAAGGATCACCCCTCCACTTT	CASSLKGNREGSPLHF
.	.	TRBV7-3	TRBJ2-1	TGTGCCAGCAGCTTAGGGGCCGGGGGCAACAATGAGCAGTTCTTC	CASSLGAGGNNEQFF
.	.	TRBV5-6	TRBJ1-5	TGTGCCAGCAGCTTGTCCAGTCCGCGGGGAGATCAGCCCCAGCATTTT	CASSLSSPRGDQPQHF
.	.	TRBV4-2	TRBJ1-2	TGTGCCAGCAGCCAACCGGGAACAGGACAGAACTATGGCTACACCTTC	CASSQPGTGQNYGYTF
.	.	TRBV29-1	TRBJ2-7	TGCAGCGTTGGCACCACTAGTTATAGCTCAACGTACGAGCAGTACTTC	CSVGTTSYSSTYEQYF
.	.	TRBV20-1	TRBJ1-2	TGCAGTGCTAGGAGTATCTATGGCTACACCTTC	CSARSIYGYTF
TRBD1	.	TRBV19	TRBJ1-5	TGTGCCAGCCTGGACAGGATGGATCAGCCCCAGCATTTT	CASLDRMDQPQHF
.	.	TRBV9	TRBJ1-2	TGTGCCAGCAGCGTAGGGCCGACAGTAGCTAACTATGGCTACACCTTC	CASSVGPTVANYGYTF
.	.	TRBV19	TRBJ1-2	TGTGCCAGTAGTATGGGCAGGAACTATGGCTACACCTTC	CASSMGRNYGYTF
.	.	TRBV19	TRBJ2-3	TGTGCCACATCGGGGGCGCGGAGAGGCAATACGCAGTATTTT	CATSGARRGNTQYF
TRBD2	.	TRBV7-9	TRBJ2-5	TGTGCCAGCAGCTTTGGGCGAGCGGGAGTGGGAGAGACCCAGTACTTC	CASSFGRAGVGETQYF
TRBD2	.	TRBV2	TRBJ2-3	TGTGCCAGCACAGGGCTAGCGGGGACCTCGAGGAGCACAGATACGCAGTATTTT	CASTGLAGTSRSTDTQYF
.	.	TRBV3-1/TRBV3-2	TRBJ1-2	TGTGCCAGCAGCCCCCGGGGGGCAGAGGACTATGGCTACACCTTC	CASSPRGAEDYGYTF
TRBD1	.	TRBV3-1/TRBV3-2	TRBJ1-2	TGTGCCAGCAGCCTGACAGGGTTCGGCTACACCTTC	CASSLTGFGYTF
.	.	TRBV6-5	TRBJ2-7	TGTGCCAGCAGGAGTAGCCAGGCGCCCTCCTACGAGCAGTACTTC	CASRSSQAPSYEQYF
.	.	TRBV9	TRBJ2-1	TGTGCCAGCAGCGCGACAGGGACTGAGGGCAATGAGCAGTTCTTC	CASSATGTEGNEQFF
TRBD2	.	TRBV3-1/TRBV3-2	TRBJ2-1	TGTGCCAGCAGCCCTTGGGCGGGAGTTGGTAATGAGCAGTTCTTC	CASSPWAGVGNEQFF
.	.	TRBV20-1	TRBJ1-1	TGCAGTGCTACAGACACCAATGAAGCTTTCTTT	CSATDTNEAFF
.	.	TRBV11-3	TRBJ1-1	TGTGCCAGCAGCTTAGTTCGGGAAGCTGAAGCTTTCTTT	CASSLVREAEAFF
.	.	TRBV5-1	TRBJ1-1	TGCGCCAGCAGCTCCGGCCCCGGAGGGTACACTGAAGCTTTCTTT	CASSSGPGGYTEAFF
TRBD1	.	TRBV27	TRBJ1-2	TGTGCCAGCAGTTTAAGTAAGGGGGCGCGTTACTATGGCTACACCTTC	CASSLSKGARYYGYTF
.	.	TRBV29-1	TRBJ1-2	TGCAGCGTTGAAGTTGGTACGGGCCTCAATGGCTACACCTTC	CSVEVGTGLNGYTF
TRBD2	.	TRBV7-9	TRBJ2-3	TGTGCCAGCAGCCAAGGGACTAGCGGAGGCAGCACAGATACGCAGTATTTT	CASSQGTSGGSTDTQYF